This entry describes one T cell receptor (beta chain). Trimming at V came to 7 bases and at J to 3 bases, leaving 11 bases not matched to a gene. The CDR3 consists of 16 residues. Germline CDR1 is SNHLY and CDR2 is FYNNEI. Authors' data handling: Scientists estimated how many nucleated cells there were by amplifying reference gene primers. The method was immunoSEQ multiplex PCR; TCRdb's version includes in-frame clones alone and lacks a portion of them. That table furnishes V, J and clone size, whereas the DNA furnished D and trimming. The table includes about 280,000 clones, 88% detected once. This entry comes from a study of blood T cell repertoires in COVID-19. Study details: Italy, Spain and the United States were the sources of the convalescent and acute COVID-19 samples. T cells, B-cell-depleted T cells, or PBMCs supplied cDNA or gDNA.

This sequence was found in a man between 18 and 35 years old with active or convalescent COVID-19. The gene calls are TRBV2 and TRBJ1-2; TRBD1 agrees at 10 bases. Sample: peripheral blood. CDR3 sequence: CASMGVDRGPYYGYTF. The CDR3, as DNA: TGTGCCAGCATGGGGGTAGACAGGGGGCCCTACTATGGCTACACCTTC.